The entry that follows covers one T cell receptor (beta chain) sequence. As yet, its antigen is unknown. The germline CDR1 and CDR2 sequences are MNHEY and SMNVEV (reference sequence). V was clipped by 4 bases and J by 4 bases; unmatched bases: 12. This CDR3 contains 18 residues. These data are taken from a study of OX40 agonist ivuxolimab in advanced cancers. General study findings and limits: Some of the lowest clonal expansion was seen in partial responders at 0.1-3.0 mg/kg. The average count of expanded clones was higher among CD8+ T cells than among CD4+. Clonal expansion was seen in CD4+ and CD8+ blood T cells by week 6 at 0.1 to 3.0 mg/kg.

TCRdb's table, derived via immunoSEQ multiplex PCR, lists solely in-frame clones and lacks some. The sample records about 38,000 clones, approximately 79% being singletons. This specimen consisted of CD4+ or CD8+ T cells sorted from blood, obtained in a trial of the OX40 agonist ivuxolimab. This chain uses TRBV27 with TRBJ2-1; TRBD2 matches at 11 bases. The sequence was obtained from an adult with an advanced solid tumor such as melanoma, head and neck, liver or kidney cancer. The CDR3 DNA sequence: TGTGCCAGCAGTTCCTACCCCCCAGGGACTAGCGGATACAATGAGCAGTTCTTC. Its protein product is CASSSYPPGTSGYNEQFF.